The 12 T cell receptor beta chains given below trace back to one sample, sequenced in a study of cytomegalovirus exposure and HLA in healthy donors. Use of 60 Vbeta and 13 Jbeta primers characterized the PCR. Clones were read by immunoSEQ multiplex PCR, and TCRdb kept only the in-frame ones, dropping some. The sample carries approximately 190,000 clones, around 80% recorded once. Sequenced sample: PBMCs. These receptors came from a man between 40 and 49 years old in good health and CMV-seropositive.

The chain has TRBV6-6 and TRBJ2-2, with D possibly being TRBD2 (5 bases). The germline V gene has CDR1 MNHNY and CDR2 SVGAGI (reference sequence). The CDR3 sequence is 13 residues long. V lost 7 bases to trimming and J lost 5 bases, with 11 bases between them. CDR3 loop: CASTELVTGELFF. DNA for the CDR3: TGTGCCAGCACCGAACTAGTGACCGGGGAGCTGTTTTTT.

The rearrangement joins TRBV10-2 to TRBJ2-3, with 11 bases lining up with TRBD2. Losses at the gene ends were 6 bases for V and 2 bases for J; bases not matched to a gene: 7. The germline CDR1 and CDR2 sequences are WSHSY and SAAADI. The CDR3 extends over 16 amino acids. DNA for the CDR3: TGCGCCAGCAGCTACCTTAGCGGGGGGGACACAGATACGCAGTATTTT. The encoded protein is CASSYLSGGDTDTQYF.

This chain connects TRBV9 to TRBJ2-3; 7 positions agree with TRBD2. Germline-derived CDR1 and CDR2 are SGDLS and YYNGEE. The CDR3 has 14 residues. Unmatched junction bases numbered 4, after V lost 0 bases and J lost 6 bases. CDR3 sequence (DNA): TGTGCCAGCAGCGTAGGGTCTAGCGGTGATACGCAGTATTTT. Protein: CASSVGSSGDTQYF.

The rearrangement uses TRBV5-8 and TRBJ2-5; TRBD2 matches 10 bases. This CDR3 is built from 16 residues. CDR1 is SGHTS and CDR2 is YDEGEE in the germline V gene. Trimming cost V 1 base and J 4 bases; bases outside gene matches: 7. CDR3 nucleotides: TGTGCCAGCAGCTTGACTGGACTAGCGGCCGCAGAGACCCAGTACTTC. Its protein product is CASSLTGLAAAETQYF.

The V call is TRBV9, the J call TRBJ2-4; 7 bases fit TRBD1. V shed 3 bases, J shed 8 bases, and the junction held 11 bases outside the gene matches. The CDR3 length is 15 residues. The germline gives CDR1 SGDLS, CDR2 YYNGEE. As DNA, the CDR3 is TGTGCCAGCAGCGGACAGGGTAGGGGTGGGGACATTCAGTACTTC. It yields the protein CASSGQGRGGDIQYF.

The V gene is TRBV4-3, the J gene TRBJ2-3, with 8 nucleotides matching TRBD2. V dropped 0 bases and J dropped 5; count of bases not matched to a gene: 7. Germline V lookup: CDR1 LGHNA, CDR2 YSLEER. The CDR3 has 16 residues. The CDR3: CASSQDPAGVKDTQYF. The CDR3 coding sequence is TGCGCCAGCAGCCAAGATCCAGCGGGGGTCAAAGATACGCAGTATTTT.

The gene calls are TRBV7-3 and TRBJ1-6, with D possibly being TRBD1 (6 bases). Germline values: CDR1 SGHTA, CDR2 FQGTGA. V was pared by 2 bases and J by 4 bases, with 9 bases between. The CDR3 is made up of 15 amino acids. The CDR3 DNA is TGTGCCAGCAGCTTAGGGGGCGGTTATAATTCACCCCTCCACTTT. Translating it yields CASSLGGGYNSPLHF.

The chain employs TRBV2 and TRBJ2-5, with D possibly being TRBD1 (6 bases). Trimming took off 4 bases at V and 5 bases at J, with 23 bases between the two ends. Germline values: CDR1 SNHLY, CDR2 FYNNEI. The CDR3 spans 17 residues. The CDR3: CASSGPRQVPRVETQYF. The CDR3 nucleotides are TGTGCCAGCAGTGGGCCTAGACAGGTCCCACGAGTCGAGACCCAGTACTTC.

The rearrangement uses TRBV27 and TRBJ2-5, with 7 positions matching TRBD1. CDR1 is MNHEY and CDR2 is SMNVEV in the germline V gene (reference sequence). The V gene end was trimmed by 5 bases and the J gene end by 5 bases; junction bases not matched to a gene: 8. This CDR3 spans 14 amino acids. In DNA form, the CDR3 reads TGTGCCAGCAGTATAACAGGGGATCGGGAGACCCAGTACTTC. Its translation is CASSITGDRETQYF.

In its sample, this clone was seen once. The chain employs TRBV19 and TRBJ1-6; tentatively, D is TRBD1 (6 bases). Looked up from germline, CDR1 is LNHDA and CDR2 is SQIVND (reference sequence). CDR3 length equals 14 residues. V was trimmed by 6 bases and J by 10 bases, leaving 16 bases between them. CDR3 sequence reads: CASSSQGTGSPLHF. The CDR3 coding sequence is TGTGCCAGTAGCAGTCAGGGGACGGGGTCACCCCTCCACTTT.

The gene calls are TRBV29-1 and TRBJ1-1; 10 positions match TRBD1. Germline V gene sequence: CDR1 SQVTM, CDR2 ANQGSEA. The V segment lost 7 bases and the J segment 0 bases; nucleotides outside the gene matches: 5. The CDR3 contains 14 residues. CDR3 loop: CSGGQGMLNTEAFF. CDR3 DNA: TGCAGCGGGGGACAGGGGATGTTGAACACTGAAGCTTTCTTT.

The gene calls are TRBV30 and TRBJ1-2; TRBD1 matches at 7 bases. Germline CDR1 reads GTSNPN; CDR2 reads SVGIG (reference sequence). The CDR3 extends over 12 amino acids. Losses at the gene ends were 4 bases for V and 8 bases for J; bases not matched to a gene: 7. CDR3 sequence reads: CAWTDREWGYTF. The CDR3 nucleotides are TGTGCCTGGACCGACAGGGAATGGGGCTACACCTTC.